This T cell receptor beta chain was profiled in a study of blood T cell repertoires in COVID-19. Study context: Whether acute or convalescent, the COVID-19 samples came from the United States, Italy and Spain. Sample material is recorded as cDNA or gDNA derived from T cells, B-cell-depleted T cells, or PBMCs.

Using immunoSEQ multiplex PCR, the repertoire was profiled, and TCRdb retains in-frame clones only, with some absent. The repertoire includes around 150,000 clones, more than 75% of them detected once, and approximately 4.2% sits in the top ten. Trimming took 4 bases from V and 7 from J; bases not matched to a gene: 8. Germline CDR1 SGDLS, CDR2 YYNGEE. This CDR3 has 15 amino acids. The V call is TRBV9, the J call TRBJ1-4; 9 nucleotides align to TRBD1. This receptor was obtained from a woman aged 40 to 50 with acute or convalescent COVID-19. Sequencing was performed on peripheral blood. CDR3 loop: CASSSRTGGSEKLFF. Here the CDR3 DNA reads TGTGCCAGCAGCTCCCGCACAGGGGGCTCTGAAAAACTGTTTTTT.